This T cell receptor (beta chain) was captured by sequencing in a study of cytomegalovirus exposure and HLA in healthy donors. Study-level background: Ancestry clustering placed around 81% of some 400 genotyped donors in the Caucasian-associated cluster.

Findings of the study overall: Presence/absence comparisons presumed near-even sequencing depth among donors. Among donors in an Asian-associated ancestry cluster, a later analysis reportedly found fewer N-insertions than the roughly 610-donor mean.

60 Vbeta and 13 Jbeta primers were used in PCR. The protocol was immunoSEQ multiplex PCR, while the TCRdb copy is restricted to in-frame clones and leaves out a portion. The data hold 150,000 to 200,000 clones, with about 75% observed a single time. The CDR3 runs 11 residues. The germline V gene encodes CDR1 SQVTM and CDR2 ANQGSEA. Of note for this clone: The antigen remains undetermined.

The sequencing sample was made of PBMCs. The chain has TRBV29-1 and TRBJ1-2; D unclear. This clonotype was sampled from a woman in her thirties or forties in good health and CMV-seropositive. CDR3 region: CTDGSKDGYTF. The DNA of the CDR3 is TGCACCGACGGGTCCAAGGATGGCTACACCTTC.